These 13 T cell receptor beta chains came from one sample sequenced in a study of T cells after yellow fever vaccination (dated by TCRdb to about 2019). Receptors were amplified or captured by 5' RACE. The instrument was an Illumina HiSeq 2500. The public reads were quality trimmed at Q25 with fastp and then assembled into clones with MiXCR by TCRdb, keeping productive beta chains. When rows share a CDR3 protein, they turn into one entry using the most common DNA and genes. The sample includes hundreds of thousands of distinct CDR3 sequences, with 9% to 15% observed a single time. The ten largest clones add up to under 15% of the sample. This specimen's treatment or condition label, interpreted: live attenuated yellow fever vaccine strain. The specimen was PBMCs, collected on the day of the yellow fever booster vaccination. The source is a man between 25 and 39 years old who received the YFV17D yellow fever vaccine.

This sequence joins TRBV27 and TRBJ2-2, with TRBD2 identical over 11 bases. CDR1 MNHEY and CDR2 SMNVEV come from the germline V gene (reference sequence). This CDR3 has 17 residues. V dropped 5 bases and J dropped 4; count of bases not matched to a gene: 9. The CDR3 bases are TGTGCCAGCAGTCTACCGATAGCGGGAGGGCCCACCGGGGAGCTGTTTTTT. Encoded protein: CASSLPIAGGPTGELFF.

V is TRBV5-1 and J is TRBJ1-5, with D possibly TRBD1 on 5 matching bases. Per germline, CDR1 SGHRS and CDR2 YFSETQ. The ends were cut back, 0 bases at V and 7 bases at J, with 14 bases in the middle. The CDR3 extends over 15 amino acids. CDR3 protein: CASSLEGGRGQPQHF. As DNA, the CDR3 is TGCGCCAGCAGCTTGGAGGGCGGACGGGGCCAGCCCCAGCATTTT.

The chain has TRBV4-3 and TRBJ1-2; 9 bases are shared with TRBD1. Germline values: CDR1 LGHNA, CDR2 YSLEER. This CDR3 spans 16 amino acids. With 0 bases clipped from V and 2 bases from J, the junction kept 4 bases outside the gene matches. The CDR3 spells CASSQDGTGPNYGYTF. DNA for the CDR3: TGCGCCAGCAGCCAAGACGGGACAGGGCCGAACTATGGCTACACCTTC.

This clonotype was picked up a small number of times. The genes are TRBV7-9 and TRBJ2-3; 7 bases agree with TRBD2. The CDR3 spans 17 residues. The germline CDR1 and CDR2 sequences are SEHNR and FQNEAQ (reference sequence). V lost 5 bases and J lost 4; bases outside the gene matches: 15. For the CDR3, the DNA is TGTGCCAGCAGCCCGAACGTGACTAGCTCCTGGGCAGATACGCAGTATTTT. Its protein product is CASSPNVTSSWADTQYF.

This clonotype was detected only a few times. The genes are TRBV6-2 or TRBV6-3 and TRBJ2-3; 10 nucleotides match TRBD2. The ends lost 4 bases at V and 6 bases at J; junction bases unmatched: 13. The germline CDR1 and CDR2 sequences are MNHEY and SVGEGT. This CDR3 has 17 amino acids. CDR3 sequence: CASSSRTSGPARDTQYF. In DNA, the CDR3 is TGTGCCAGCAGTTCGAGGACTAGCGGCCCTGCTCGGGATACGCAGTATTTT.

The chain uses TRBV5-1 and TRBJ2-3; D not resolved. The length of the CDR3 is 16 residues. Trimming took 2 bases from V and 0 from J, leaving 13 bases between them. Germline lookup yields CDR1 SGHRS and CDR2 YFSETQ. The chain's CDR3 is CASSFARPPSTDTQYF. The CDR3 DNA reads TGCGCCAGCAGCTTCGCAAGACCGCCTAGCACAGATACGCAGTATTTT.

This clonotype was observed a few times. The chain recombines TRBV11-2 with TRBJ2-4; D remains unclear. Per germline, CDR1 SGHAT and CDR2 FQNNGV. V was trimmed by 2 bases and J by 0 bases, leaving 5 bases between them. CDR3 size: 14 residues. CDR3 in DNA: TGTGCCAGCAGCTTAAATACAGCCAAAAACATTCAGTACTTC. Translated, it gives CASSLNTAKNIQYF.

This chain uses TRBV20-1 with TRBJ2-3; 12 nucleotides align to TRBD2. The CDR3 totals 15 residues. V dropped 3 bases and J dropped 4; count of bases not matched to a gene: 5. Germline CDR1 reads DFQATT; CDR2 reads SNEGSKA (reference sequence). The chain's CDR3 is CSASLAGGSADTQYF. The CDR3 DNA reads TGCAGTGCTAGCCTAGCGGGAGGGAGTGCAGATACGCAGTATTTT.

This clonotype came up many times. The chain uses TRBV7-9 and TRBJ2-1, with 7 bases lining up with TRBD2. Germline loops: CDR1 SEHNR, CDR2 FQNEAQ (reference sequence). This CDR3 region has 16 residues. V dropped 1 base and J dropped 4; count of bases not matched to a gene: 7. The CDR3 DNA follows: TGTGCCAGCAGCTTAGTAACGCTAGCGGAGTACAATGAGCAGTTCTTC. It is translated as CASSLVTLAEYNEQFF.

There are a few counts of this clonotype. The chain couples TRBV7-9 to TRBJ2-7; a weak D match, TRBD2 (5 bases). The germline V gene has CDR1 SEHNR and CDR2 FQNEAQ (reference sequence). The V gene lost 5 bases and the J gene lost 9 bases, with 11 bases spanning the gap. This CDR3 region has 11 residues. The CDR3 nucleotides are TGTGCCAGCAGCCGACACGGAGGGCAGTACTTC. It yields the protein CASSRHGGQYF.

The chain has TRBV7-9 and TRBJ2-7; D may be TRBD1 (6 bases). V lost 4 bases and J lost 2, with 12 bases in between. This CDR3 has 14 residues. Germline lookup yields CDR1 SEHNR and CDR2 FQNEAQ (reference sequence). CDR3 bases: TGTGCCAGCAGCTCAGGGGCCGGGACCTACGAGCAGTACTTC. Protein product: CASSSGAGTYEQYF.

This clonotype was picked up many times. An end of the junction does not agree with germline; a read error may underlie this. The J gene is TRBJ2-5, the V gene TRBV7-9; 8 bases are shared with TRBD1. In germline, CDR1 is SEHNR, CDR2 FQNEAQ (reference sequence). CDR3 length: 14 residues. The CDR3 nucleotides read TGCGCCAGCAGCCAAGGACAGGGACAAGAGACCCAGTACTTC. Translated, it gives CASSQGQGQETQYF.

Details on this clonotype: Compared with germline, one end of the junction differs, possibly owing to a read error. This chain connects TRBV4-3 to TRBJ2-1, with D possibly matching TRBD1 (6 bases). The CDR3 has 14 residues. Germline CDR1 is LGHNA and CDR2 is YSLEER. The CDR3 DNA follows: TGCGCCAGCAGCAAAGACGACAGGACGTTTGAGCAGTTCTTC. Translating gives CASSKDDRTFEQFF.